Listed below are T cell receptor beta chains from one sample, sequenced in a study of T cell repertoires in cytomegalovirus infection. TCRdb redid the calling of the reads with MiXCR, one entry per CDR3 protein. The sample consists of under 500,000 distinct CDR3 sequences, roughly 43% of them appearing once. Antigen specificity for these receptors is unknown. The sequenced sample was cultured PBMCs, obtained from culture after CMV antigen stimulation. These receptors all stem from a human donor in good health (CMV status not recorded). Some clones in this sample may be carry-over from other donors' samples. Both conserved end residues are part of each CDR3. Each record gives: D gene, clone size, V gene, J gene, CDR3 DNA, CDR3 protein. D genes are given only for firm matches. Not every row has a clone size; where given, it reads once, few, many or a size class.

TRBD1,-,TRBV12-3/TRBV12-4,TRBJ1-1,TGTGCCAGCAAAAAGACAGGGGGCGAGGGGGCTTTCTTT,CASKKTGGEGAFF
-,-,TRBV4-1,TRBJ1-3,TGCGCCAGCAGCCAAGATAGGTATCGCTCTGGAAACACCATATATTTT,CASSQDRYRSGNTIYF
-,few,TRBV19,TRBJ2-1,TGTGCCAGTAACAAGAGAGGAACCTACAATGAGCAGTTCTTC,CASNKRGTYNEQFF
TRBD2,-,TRBV4-1,TRBJ2-1,TGCGCCAGCAGCCGCCAAGATTTAGTTGGGGGGGGCAATGAGCAGTTCTTC,CASSRQDLVGGGNEQFF
-,once,TRBV6-6,TRBJ1-1,TGTGCCAGCGGGAGTCCGAACACTGAAGCTTTCTTT,CASGSPNTEAFF
-,few,TRBV6-6,TRBJ2-3,TGTGCCAGCGGACAGCCCACAGATACGCAGTATTTT,CASGQPTDTQYF
-,few,TRBV19,TRBJ2-3,TGTGCCAGTAGTCTACGGCATTCAGATACGCAGTATTTT,CASSLRHSDTQYF
-,few,TRBV10-3,TRBJ2-4,TGTGCCCCATATACGGGAGAACAAAACATTCAGTACTTC,CAPYTGEQNIQYF
-,few,TRBV2,TRBJ2-3,TGTGCCAGCAGTGAAGGGACAGGCACAGATACGCAGTATTTT,CASSEGTGTDTQYF
-,-,TRBV7-2,TRBJ2-2,TGTGCCAGCAGCTTAGGGGTTGGGCCGAGGGGGGAGCTGTTTTTT,CASSLGVGPRGELFF
-,-,TRBV7-2,TRBJ2-1,TGTGCCAGCAGCTTAAGGCGGGACTACAATGAGCAGTTCTTC,CASSLRRDYNEQFF
-,-,TRBV2,TRBJ2-2,TGTGCCAGCAGTGAACAGATCGGCACCGGGGAGCTGTTTTTT,CASSEQIGTGELFF
TRBD2,few,TRBV7-2,TRBJ2-7,TGTGCCAGCAGCCCATTAGCGGGAGTGGTGGGGCGCGAGCAGTACTTC,CASSPLAGVVGREQYF
-,-,TRBV6-2/TRBV6-3,TRBJ1-5,TGTGCCGGCAGTTACGGGGGACGGGGGAGCAATCAGCCCCAGCATTTT,CAGSYGGRGSNQPQHF
TRBD2,-,TRBV5-1,TRBJ2-1,TGCGCCAGCACCTTAGCGGGAGGCCACAATGAGCAGTTCTTC,CASTLAGGHNEQFF
TRBD2,few,TRBV7-2,TRBJ2-1,TGTGCCAGCAGCTTAGTGGGGACTAGCGGGAGGGAGCAGTTCTTC,CASSLVGTSGREQFF
-,-,TRBV11-2,TRBJ1-6,TGTGCCAGCAGCTCCGGACTTAATTCACCCCTCCACTTT,CASSSGLNSPLHF
TRBD1,many,TRBV7-2,TRBJ1-2,TGTGCCAGCAGCGGTCCCTATTCAGGGGGGGCAATGGACTATGGCTACACCTTC,CASSGPYSGGAMDYGYTF
-,once,TRBV6-1,TRBJ2-7,TGTGCCAGCACCCCAGTACTGGCGGGCTTCCACGAGCAGTACTTC,CASTPVLAGFHEQYF
TRBD1,few,TRBV7-8,TRBJ2-7,TGTGCCAGCAGCTTTGGGACAGGGGCTGTGTACGAGCAGTACTTC,CASSFGTGAVYEQYF
TRBD1,once,TRBV6-1,TRBJ2-2,TGTGCCAGCGGCTGGGACAGCATCACCGGGGAGCTGTTTTTT,CASGWDSITGELFF
-,-,TRBV7-9,TRBJ2-1,TGTGCCAGCCGCATAGGGGTGTTTGAGCAGTTCTTC,CASRIGVFEQFF
TRBD1,-,TRBV6-2/TRBV6-3,TRBJ2-5,TGTGCCAGCAGGGGGGACAGGACCTTCGGTGAGACCCAGTACTTC,CASRGDRTFGETQYF
TRBD2,-,TRBV19,TRBJ2-5,TGTGCCAGTAGTATACCCCCGCCGACGGGAGGAGAGACCCAGTACTTC,CASSIPPPTGGETQYF
-,few,TRBV7-6,TRBJ1-3,TGTGCCAGCAGCCGAGACAGGTCCCCTGGAAACACCATATATTTT,CASSRDRSPGNTIYF
TRBD1,-,TRBV10-3,TRBJ1-4,TGTGCCATCAAGTGGGGCGGGACAGTCGAAAAACTGTTTTTT,CAIKWGGTVEKLFF
-,-,TRBV27,TRBJ2-1,TGTGCCAGCAGTTTTACTGATAACAATGAGCAGTTCTTC,CASSFTDNNEQFF
-,many,TRBV7-2,TRBJ2-7,TGTGCCAGCAGCTTAGTCCAGGACACCTCCTACGAGCAGTACTTC,CASSLVQDTSYEQYF
-,-,TRBV11-2,TRBJ2-1,TGTGCCAGCAGCTTGGGCTTCAAAATTGAGCAGTTCTTC,CASSLGFKIEQFF
TRBD1,few,TRBV7-6,TRBJ2-7,TGTGCCAGCAGCTTAGCAGAGACAGGGGGCGCGAGCTACGAGCAGTACTTC,CASSLAETGGASYEQYF
TRBD2,-,TRBV20-1,TRBJ2-7,TGCAGTGCCCGGGGGGCTAGCGGGAGGTACGGGCAGTACTTC,CSARGASGRYGQYF
-,many,TRBV7-2,TRBJ2-7,TGTGCCAGCGCAAACTGGGACTCCAACTACGAGCAGTACTTC,CASANWDSNYEQYF